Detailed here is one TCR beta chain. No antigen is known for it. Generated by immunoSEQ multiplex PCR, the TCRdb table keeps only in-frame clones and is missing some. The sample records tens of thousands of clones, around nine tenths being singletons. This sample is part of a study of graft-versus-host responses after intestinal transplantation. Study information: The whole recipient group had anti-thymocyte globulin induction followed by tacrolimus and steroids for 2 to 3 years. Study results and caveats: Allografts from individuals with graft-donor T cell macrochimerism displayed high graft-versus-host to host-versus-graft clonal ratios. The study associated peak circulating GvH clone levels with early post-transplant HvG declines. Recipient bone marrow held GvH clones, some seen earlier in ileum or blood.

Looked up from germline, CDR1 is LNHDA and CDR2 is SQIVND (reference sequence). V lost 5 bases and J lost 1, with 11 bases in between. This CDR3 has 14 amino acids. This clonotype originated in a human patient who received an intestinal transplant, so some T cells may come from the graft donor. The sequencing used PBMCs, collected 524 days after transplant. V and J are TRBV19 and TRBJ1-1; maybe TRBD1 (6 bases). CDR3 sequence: CASSPRTENTEAFF. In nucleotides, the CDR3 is TGTGCCAGTAGTCCCCGGACAGAGAACACTGAAGCTTTCTTT.